This TCR beta chain is drawn from a study of blood T cell repertoires in COVID-19. Study background: The analysed material was cDNA or gDNA that came from T cells, B-cell-depleted T cells, or PBMCs.

This CDR3 comprises 13 residues. Germline lookup yields CDR1 SQVTM and CDR2 ANQGSEA. The V and J ends lost 5 bases and 0 bases, in that order; junction bases with no gene match: 1. TCRdb's copy holds only in-frame clones and misses some; the assay was immunoSEQ multiplex PCR. The sample contains 90,000 to 110,000 clones, roughly 83% of which appear only once. The sequence derives from a woman in her fifties or sixties with acute or convalescent COVID-19. The sequenced material came from peripheral blood. The chain links TRBV29-1 to TRBJ1-3; 7 bases align to TRBD1. This CDR3 is CSVTGASGNTIYF. CDR3 bases: TGCAGCGTTACAGGGGCCTCTGGAAACACCATATATTTT.